Sequencing of this T cell receptor beta chain was carried out in a study of graft-versus-host responses after intestinal transplantation. CDR3 length equals 16 residues. Germline CDR1 reads SGHTS; CDR2 reads YDEGEE. V dropped 4 bases and J dropped 5; count of bases not matched to a gene: 13. The protocol was immunoSEQ multiplex PCR, while the TCRdb copy is restricted to in-frame clones and leaves out a portion. The sample includes tens of thousands of clones, about 93% of them seen just once. Concerning this clone itself: The antigen is undetermined.

The receptor was isolated from a human donor who received an intestinal transplant. The source was unstimulated CD8+ T cells sorted from spleen or lymph node cells, collected before intestinal transplant. The chain has TRBV5-8 and TRBJ2-7; 9 bases line up with TRBD1. The CDR3 bases are TGTGCCAGCAGCCCTCCCGACCGGGACAGGGAACACGAGCAGTACTTC. Translating gives CASSPPDRDREHEQYF. The variable domain in full, completed from reference TRBV5-8 and TRBJ2-7, reads EAGVTQSPTHLIKTRGQQATLRCSPISGHTSVYWYQQALGLGLQFLLWYDEGEERNRGNFPPRFSGRQFPNYSSELNVNALELEDSALYLCASSPPDRDREHEQYFGPGTRLTVT.